This TCR beta chain appears in the sequencing data of a study of blood T cell repertoires in COVID-19. Across the whole study: Some COVID-19 samples were acute and others convalescent; all came from the United States, Italy and Spain. PBMCs, B-cell-depleted T cells, or T cells were the source of the cDNA or gDNA that made up the material.

Original data processing: Reference gene primer amplification gave nucleated cell count estimates. Here immunoSEQ multiplex PCR was the method, and the copy in TCRdb shows in-frame clones only, minus some. For V, J and clone size, that table is used; D and trimming come from the DNA. The table shows roughly 160,000 clones, with over 75% occurring only once. Residents of about two dozen US areas, aged about 18 to 95 years, made up the participants. The sequenced sample was PBMCs or T cells enriched from blood (not recorded which). The origin of this receptor is a man in his forties or fifties who had recovered from COVID-19.

The chain's CDR3 is CASSPLTATEAFF. CDR3 DNA: TGTGCCAGCTCACCCTTAACAGCCACTGAAGCTTTCTTT. The chain employs TRBV18 and TRBJ1-1, with unresolved D. The length of the CDR3 is 13 residues. Germline V lookup: CDR1 KGHSH, CDR2 LQKENI. V lost 3 bases and J lost 4, with 9 bases in between. The full variable domain, in which reference TRBV18 and TRBJ1-1 provide the parts outside the CDR3, is NAGVMQNPRHLVRRRGQEARLRCSPMKGHSHVYWYRQLPEEGLKFMVYLQKENIIDESGMPKERFSAEFPKEGPSILRIQQVVRGDSAAYFCASSPLTATEAFFGQGTRLTVV.